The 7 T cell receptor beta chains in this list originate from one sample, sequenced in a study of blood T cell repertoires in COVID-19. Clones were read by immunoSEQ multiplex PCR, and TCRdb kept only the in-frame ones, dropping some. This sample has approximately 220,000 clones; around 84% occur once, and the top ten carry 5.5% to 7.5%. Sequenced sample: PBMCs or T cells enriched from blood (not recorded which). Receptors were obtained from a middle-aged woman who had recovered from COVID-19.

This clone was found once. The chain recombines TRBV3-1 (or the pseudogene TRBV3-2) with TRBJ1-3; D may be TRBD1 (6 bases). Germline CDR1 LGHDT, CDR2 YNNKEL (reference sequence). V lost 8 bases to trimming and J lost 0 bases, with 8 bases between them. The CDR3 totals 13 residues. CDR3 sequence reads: CASGQRSGNTIYF. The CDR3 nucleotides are TGTGCCAGCGGACAGCGCTCTGGAAACACCATATATTTT.

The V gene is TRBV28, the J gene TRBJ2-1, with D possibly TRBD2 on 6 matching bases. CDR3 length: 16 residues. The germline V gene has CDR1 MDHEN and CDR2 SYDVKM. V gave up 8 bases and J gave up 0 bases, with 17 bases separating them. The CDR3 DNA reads TGTGCCAGCTTTCCTCGGGTCGGGGGCTCCTACAATGAGCAGTTCTTC. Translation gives CASFPRVGGSYNEQFF.

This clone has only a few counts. The CDR3: CASSELAGTNSPLHF. CDR3 nucleotide sequence: TGTGCCAGCAGTGAATTGGCGGGGACCAATTCACCCCTCCACTTT. V is TRBV2 and J is TRBJ1-6; the D gene is possibly TRBD1 (5 bases). Germline V gene sequence: CDR1 SNHLY, CDR2 FYNNEI. V was clipped by 2 bases and J by 7 bases, with 12 bases between them. CDR3 length equals 15 residues.

This CDR3 is CASSRQGASLNTGELFF. The DNA for the CDR3 is TGTGCCAGCAGCCGACAAGGCGCTAGCCTAAACACCGGGGAGCTGTTTTTT. V and J are TRBV5-4 and TRBJ2-2; tentative D call: TRBD2 (5 bases). Trimming pared 4 bases from V and 2 bases from J, leaving 18 bases between. Per germline, CDR1 SGHNT and CDR2 YYREEE (reference sequence). There are 17 residues in the CDR3.

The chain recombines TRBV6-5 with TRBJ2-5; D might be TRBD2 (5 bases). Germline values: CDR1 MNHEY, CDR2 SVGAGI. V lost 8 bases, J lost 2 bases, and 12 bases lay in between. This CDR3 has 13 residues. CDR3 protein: CASRRTLQETQYF. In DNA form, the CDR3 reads TGTGCCAGCCGCCGGACTTTACAAGAGACCCAGTACTTC.

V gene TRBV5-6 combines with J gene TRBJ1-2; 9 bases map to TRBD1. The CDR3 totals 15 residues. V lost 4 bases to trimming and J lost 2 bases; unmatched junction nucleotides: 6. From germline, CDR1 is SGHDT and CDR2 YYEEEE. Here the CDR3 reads CASSPGQGRNYGYTF. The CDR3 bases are TGTGCCAGCAGCCCGGGACAGGGAAGGAACTATGGCTACACCTTC. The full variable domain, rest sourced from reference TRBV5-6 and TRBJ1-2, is DAGVTQSPTHLIKTRGQQVTLRCSPKSGHDTVSWYQQALGQGPQFIFQYYEEEERQRGNFPDRFSGHQFPNYSSELNVNALLLGDSALYLCASSPGQGRNYGYTFGSGTRLTVV.

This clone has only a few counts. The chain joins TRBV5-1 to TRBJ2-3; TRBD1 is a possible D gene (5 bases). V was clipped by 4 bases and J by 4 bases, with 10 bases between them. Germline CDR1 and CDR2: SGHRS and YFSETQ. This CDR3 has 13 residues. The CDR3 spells CASSTPGSDTQYF. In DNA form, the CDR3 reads TGCGCCAGCAGCACTCCAGGGTCAGATACGCAGTATTTT. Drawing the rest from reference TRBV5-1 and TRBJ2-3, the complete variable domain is KAGVTQTPRYLIKTRGQQVTLSCSPISGHRSVSWYQQTPGQGLQFLFEYFSETQRNKGNFPGRFSGRQFSNSRSEMNVSTLELGDSALYLCASSTPGSDTQYFGPGTRLTVL.